This TCR beta chain was identified in a study of T cells after yellow fever vaccination. About the research overall: Each low-cell-number fraction was prepared by means of SMART-Seq v4 Ultra Low Input. Whole-study results and caveats: Contaminating bulk clonotypes could be abundant in FACS-sorted repertoires. Clones from primary vaccination mostly reappeared after the booster (less than 98% CD4, around 90% CD8).

CDR3 length: 15 residues. V shed 1 base and J 7 bases; nucleotides not matched to a gene: 4. In germline, CDR1 is SGHRS, CDR2 YFSETQ. At least ten counts were recorded for this clonotype. Its cognate antigen is unknown. The TCR cDNA carried a universal primer site and UMIs from 5'RACE template switching. One entry per CDR3 protein results from TCRdb running MiXCR on the 5' RACE reads. Of approximately 140,000 distinct CDR3 sequences in the sample, 7.7% were seen once. Material: CD4+ T cells sorted from PBMCs, obtained 5 days after the yellow fever booster vaccination. The chain joins TRBV5-1 to TRBJ2-1, with TRBD2 matching 11 bases. The TCR comes from a man aged 25 to 45 who received the YFV17D yellow fever vaccine. CDR3: CASSLRLAGSNEQFF. The CDR3 DNA follows: TGCGCCAGCAGCTTGAGACTAGCGGGATCGAATGAGCAGTTCTTC.